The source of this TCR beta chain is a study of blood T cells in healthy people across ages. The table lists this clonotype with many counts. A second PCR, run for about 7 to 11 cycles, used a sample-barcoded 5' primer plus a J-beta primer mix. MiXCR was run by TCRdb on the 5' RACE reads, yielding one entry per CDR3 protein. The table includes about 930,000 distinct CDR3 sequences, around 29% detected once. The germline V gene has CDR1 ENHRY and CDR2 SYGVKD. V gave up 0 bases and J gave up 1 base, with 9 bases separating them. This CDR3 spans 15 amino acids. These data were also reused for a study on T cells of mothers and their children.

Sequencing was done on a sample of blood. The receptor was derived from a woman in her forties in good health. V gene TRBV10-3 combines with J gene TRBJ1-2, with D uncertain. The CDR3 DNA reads TGTGCCATCAGTGAGTCGGTAGAGCTTAACTATGGCTACACCTTC. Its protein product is CAISESVELNYGYTF.